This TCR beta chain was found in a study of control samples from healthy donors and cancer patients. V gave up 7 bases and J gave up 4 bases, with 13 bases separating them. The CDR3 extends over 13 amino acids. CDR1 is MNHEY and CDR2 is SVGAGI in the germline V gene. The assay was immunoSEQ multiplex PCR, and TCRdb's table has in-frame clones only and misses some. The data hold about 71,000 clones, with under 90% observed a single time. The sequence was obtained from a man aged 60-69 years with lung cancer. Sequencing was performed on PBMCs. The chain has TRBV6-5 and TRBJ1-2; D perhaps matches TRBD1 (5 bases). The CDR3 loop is CASTTITGYGYTF. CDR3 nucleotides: TGTGCCAGCACCACTATTACAGGCTATGGCTACACCTTC.